This T cell receptor (beta chain) was identified in a study of blood T cell repertoires in COVID-19. V lost 1 base and J 8 bases, leaving 11 bases between the germline ends. The CDR3 extends over 14 amino acids. Germline V gene lookup returns CDR1 KGHSH and CDR2 LQKENI. The method was immunoSEQ multiplex PCR; TCRdb's version includes in-frame clones alone and lacks a portion of them. The repertoire holds 200,000 to 250,000 clones, with around 80% as singletons. Input material: peripheral blood. The rearrangement links TRBV18 to TRBJ1-4; perhaps TRBD1 as D (6 bases). The receptor was derived from a woman between 65 and 79 years old with acute or convalescent COVID-19. CDR3 sequence: CASSPRQAEEKLFF. In DNA, the CDR3 is TGTGCCAGCTCACCACGACAGGCGGAGGAAAAACTGTTTTTT.